Listed below are T cell receptor beta chains from one sample, sequenced in a study of post-analysis software for immune sequencing data. In TCRdb, the PCR reads were re-called with MiXCR into one record per CDR3 protein. Seen here are about 190,000 distinct CDR3 sequences, 25% to 30% observed once, and the top ten hold more than 3%. Sequencing was performed on blood. These receptors came from a girl under 18 with multiple sclerosis. CDR3s include the opening cysteine and the closing phenylalanine or tryptophan. The D gene is left open where the match is weak. Size is omitted from some rows. Given values are once, few, many or a class for expanded clones.

cdr3_aa: CASSYVPRDGYTF; cdr3_nt: TGTGCCAGCAGTTACGTACCGAGGGATGGCTACACCTTC; j_call: TRBJ1-2; v_call: TRBV6-2/TRBV6-3; d_call: NA; clone_size: few
cdr3_aa: CASSRGWGGDDNQPQHF; cdr3_nt: TGTGCCAGCAGTCGTGGGTGGGGGGGAGACGACAATCAGCCCCAGCATTTT; j_call: TRBJ1-5; v_call: TRBV28; d_call: NA; clone_size: NA
cdr3_aa: CASSLVPSLTQETQYF; cdr3_nt: TGCGCCAGCAGCTTGGTACCTAGCCTTACACAAGAGACCCAGTACTTC; j_call: TRBJ2-5; v_call: TRBV5-1; d_call: NA; clone_size: few
cdr3_aa: CASSEPGQGSHGYTF; cdr3_nt: TGTGCCAGCAGTGAACCGGGACAGGGCAGCCATGGCTACACCTTC; j_call: TRBJ1-2; v_call: TRBV25-1; d_call: TRBD1; clone_size: NA
cdr3_aa: CSAPTGNNYGYTF; cdr3_nt: TGCAGCGCGCCGACAGGGAATAACTATGGCTACACCTTC; j_call: TRBJ1-2; v_call: TRBV29-1; d_call: TRBD1; clone_size: NA
cdr3_aa: CASSPRSGTAEVGYTF; cdr3_nt: TGTGCCAGCTCCCCAAGGTCCGGGACAGCGGAAGTCGGCTACACCTTC; j_call: TRBJ1-2; v_call: TRBV18; d_call: TRBD1; clone_size: few
cdr3_aa: CASSPGTSGSAKNIQYF; cdr3_nt: TGTGCCAGCAGCCCCGGGACTAGCGGGAGTGCCAAAAACATTCAGTACTTC; j_call: TRBJ2-4; v_call: TRBV5-4; d_call: TRBD2; clone_size: many
cdr3_aa: CSVEKAKQGNGYTF; cdr3_nt: TGCAGCGTTGAAAAAGCCAAGCAGGGCAATGGCTACACCTTC; j_call: TRBJ1-2; v_call: TRBV29-1; d_call: NA; clone_size: many
cdr3_aa: CSVKARGRGTEAFF; cdr3_nt: TGCAGCGTGAAAGCCAGGGGAAGAGGCACTGAAGCTTTCTTT; j_call: TRBJ1-1; v_call: TRBV29-1; d_call: NA; clone_size: NA
cdr3_aa: CASSLVRRNTEAFF; cdr3_nt: TGTGCCAGCAGTCTTGTACGGAGGAACACTGAAGCTTTCTTT; j_call: TRBJ1-1; v_call: TRBV28; d_call: NA; clone_size: few
cdr3_aa: CVSSLARQSSYEQYF; cdr3_nt: TGTGTCAGCAGCTTAGCCCGACAGTCCTCCTACGAGCAGTACTTC; j_call: TRBJ2-7; v_call: TRBV7-8; d_call: NA; clone_size: few
cdr3_aa: CASSSGSGTEAFF; cdr3_nt: TGTGCCAGCTCGTCTGGCTCGGGAACGGAAGCTTTCTTT; j_call: TRBJ1-1; v_call: TRBV18; d_call: NA; clone_size: NA
cdr3_aa: CASSTPGQGVYEQYF; cdr3_nt: TGTGCCAGCAGTACTCCGGGACAGGGAGTTTACGAGCAGTACTTC; j_call: TRBJ2-7; v_call: TRBV6-6; d_call: TRBD1; clone_size: NA
cdr3_aa: CAWSARRTSGGGDTQYF; cdr3_nt: TGTGCCTGGAGTGCCCGGCGCACTAGCGGGGGGGGAGATACGCAGTATTTT; j_call: TRBJ2-3; v_call: TRBV30; d_call: TRBD2; clone_size: NA
cdr3_aa: CSAPTVKETQYF; cdr3_nt: TGCAGTGCTCCGACAGTAAAAGAGACCCAGTACTTC; j_call: TRBJ2-5; v_call: TRBV20-1; d_call: NA; clone_size: many
cdr3_aa: CASSLTGAGTEAFF; cdr3_nt: TGTGCCAGCAGCCTTACAGGGGCGGGCACTGAAGCTTTCTTT; j_call: TRBJ1-1; v_call: TRBV27; d_call: TRBD1; clone_size: few
cdr3_aa: CASSLDRGLYNEQFF; cdr3_nt: TGTGCCAGCAGCCTAGACAGGGGTTTATACAATGAGCAGTTCTTC; j_call: TRBJ2-1; v_call: TRBV6-2/TRBV6-3; d_call: TRBD1; clone_size: few
cdr3_aa: CASSRNGQADGYTF; cdr3_nt: TGTGCCAGCAGCCGGAACGGACAGGCGGATGGCTACACCTTC; j_call: TRBJ1-2; v_call: TRBV3-1; d_call: TRBD1; clone_size: few
cdr3_aa: CSANPTSGGYNEQFF; cdr3_nt: TGCAGTGCTAACCCGACTAGCGGGGGGTACAATGAGCAGTTCTTC; j_call: TRBJ2-1; v_call: TRBV20-1; d_call: TRBD2; clone_size: NA
cdr3_aa: CSVVDRVTEAFF; cdr3_nt: TGCAGCGTTGTTGACAGGGTCACTGAAGCTTTCTTT; j_call: TRBJ1-1; v_call: TRBV29-1; d_call: TRBD1; clone_size: many
cdr3_aa: CASSGRRRELFF; cdr3_nt: TGTGCCAGCAGCGGCAGGCGGCGGGAGCTGTTTTTT; j_call: TRBJ2-2; v_call: TRBV12-3/TRBV12-4; d_call: NA; clone_size: NA
cdr3_aa: CASSSPSTGFDGYTF; cdr3_nt: TGTGCCAGCAGTTCACCCTCAACAGGGTTTGATGGCTACACCTTC; j_call: TRBJ1-2; v_call: TRBV27; d_call: NA; clone_size: few
cdr3_aa: CASSLARGAEGYTF; cdr3_nt: TGCGCCAGCAGCTTGGCGAGGGGCGCAGAAGGCTACACCTTC; j_call: TRBJ1-2; v_call: TRBV5-1; d_call: NA; clone_size: many
cdr3_aa: CSARRRAGGPRNEQYF; cdr3_nt: TGCAGTGCTAGAAGGAGGGCGGGAGGGCCCAGAAATGAGCAGTACTTC; j_call: TRBJ2-7; v_call: TRBV20-1; d_call: TRBD2; clone_size: few
cdr3_aa: CASSEPEETQYF; cdr3_nt: TGCGCCAGCAGCGAACCGGAAGAGACCCAGTACTTC; j_call: TRBJ2-5; v_call: TRBV5-1; d_call: NA; clone_size: NA